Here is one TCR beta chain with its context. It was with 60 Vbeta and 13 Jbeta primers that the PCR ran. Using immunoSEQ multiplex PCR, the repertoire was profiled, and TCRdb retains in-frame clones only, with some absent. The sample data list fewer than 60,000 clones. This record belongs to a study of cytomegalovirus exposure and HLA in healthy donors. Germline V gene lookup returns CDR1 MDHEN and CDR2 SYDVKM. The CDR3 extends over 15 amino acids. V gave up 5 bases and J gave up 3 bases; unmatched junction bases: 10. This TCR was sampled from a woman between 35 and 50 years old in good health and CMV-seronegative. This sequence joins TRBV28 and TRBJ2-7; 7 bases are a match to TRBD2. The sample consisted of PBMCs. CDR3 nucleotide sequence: TGTGCCAGCAGTGCCTCCGGGACTATCAACTACGAGCAGTACTTC. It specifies CASSASGTINYEQYF.